This T cell receptor beta chain was sequenced for a study of CD8+ T cells in alopecia areata. Study-level information: Treated patients received oral tofacitinib, 5 to 10 mg twice daily. Once tofacitinib had been taken for 6 to 18 months, 6 months off drug followed.

Findings of the study overall: A large proportion of expanded lesional clones were detected persisting in scalp and blood during tofacitinib.

Stated treatment: oral pan-JAK inhibitor, 5-10 mg twice daily. The investigators collected lesional scalp punch biopsies and peripheral blood from alopecia areata patients. Note on this clone: Its antigen is undetermined.

Extracted RNA was reverse transcribed, and the resulting cDNA served as sequencing template. This table comes from immunoSEQ multiplex PCR, and its TCRdb copy is limited to in-frame clones, with some not included. The sample carries about 110,000 clones, about 60% recorded once. The sample consisted of CD8+ T cells sorted from blood, taken at week 24, from a patient treated with tofacitinib. The TCR originated in a human donor with alopecia areata.

In DNA form, the CDR3 reads TGTGCCAGCAGTGATAGGCGGGCGATGGACGAGCAGTACTTC. Its translation is CASSDRRAMDEQYF. The chain recombines TRBV25-1 with TRBJ2-7; D might be TRBD2 (5 bases). The V end lost 3 bases, the J end lost 5 bases, and 14 bases lay between the germline ends. The CDR3 consists of 14 residues. Looked up from germline, CDR1 is MGHDK and CDR2 is SYGVNS.